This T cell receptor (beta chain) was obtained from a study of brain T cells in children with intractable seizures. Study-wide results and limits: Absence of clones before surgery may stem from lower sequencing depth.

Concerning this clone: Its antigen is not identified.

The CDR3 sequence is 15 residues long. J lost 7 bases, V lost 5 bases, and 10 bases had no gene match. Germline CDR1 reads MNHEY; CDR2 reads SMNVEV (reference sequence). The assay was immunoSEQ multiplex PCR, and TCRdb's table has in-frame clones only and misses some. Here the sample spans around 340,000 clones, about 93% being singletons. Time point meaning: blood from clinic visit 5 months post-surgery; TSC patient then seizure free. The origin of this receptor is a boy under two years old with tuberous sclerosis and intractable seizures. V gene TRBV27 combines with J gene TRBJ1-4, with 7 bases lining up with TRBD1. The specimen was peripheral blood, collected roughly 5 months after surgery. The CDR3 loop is CASSDSYRGAEKLFF. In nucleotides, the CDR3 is TGTGCCAGCAGTGATAGCTACAGGGGTGCTGAAAAACTGTTTTTT.